The 15 T cell receptor beta chains below were found in one sample sequenced in a study of patients and donors after allogeneic stem cell transplantation. TCRdb reprocessed the RT-PCR reads via MiXCR and lists one record per CDR3 protein. The data show approximately 150,000 distinct CDR3 sequences, with approximately 37% seen just once and around half held by the top ten. The sequenced sample was blood, either unsorted or a sorted T cell fraction (not recorded which). These receptors were collected from a human donor who was either an allogeneic HSCT recipient or a stem cell or donor lymphocyte infusion donor (not recorded which). It is not recorded whose cells these are; they may come from a transplant donor.

The chain carries TRBV27 and TRBJ2-7; a possible D gene is TRBD1 (6 bases). Trimming removed 1 base from V and 5 bases from J, with 12 bases in between. This CDR3 is 14 amino acids long. CDR1 is MNHEY and CDR2 is SMNVEV in the germline V gene (reference sequence). This CDR3 is CASSLWGPAHEQYF. For the CDR3, the DNA is TGTGCCAGCAGTTTATGGGGGCCAGCCCACGAGCAGTACTTC.

This clonotype appeared once. The V call is TRBV6-5, the J call TRBJ1-4; no clear D gene. This CDR3 has 13 residues. From germline, CDR1 is MNHEY and CDR2 SVGAGI. V lost 5 bases and J 6 bases, leaving 10 bases between the germline ends. In DNA form, the CDR3 reads TGTGCCAGCAGTATTGGACTGTATGAAAAACTGTTTTTT. It is translated as CASSIGLYEKLFF.

This clonotype was seen a few times. The chain combines TRBV29-1 with TRBJ1-2; D ambiguous. Germline CDR1 and CDR2: SQVTM and ANQGSEA. V lost 0 bases and J lost 4, with 12 bases in between. The CDR3 sequence is 14 residues long. CDR3 residues: CSVEDKGRLYGYTF. The CDR3 DNA reads TGCAGCGTTGAAGATAAAGGCCGTCTCTATGGCTACACCTTC.

The chain combines TRBV12-3 or TRBV12-4 with TRBJ2-1; D not resolved. Trimming stripped 3 bases from V and 3 bases from J, with 15 bases between. The CDR3 runs 16 residues. This chain's CDR3 is CASSFLPTESYNEQFF. CDR3 nucleotides: TGTGCCAGCAGTTTCTTGCCAACAGAGAGCTACAATGAGCAGTTCTTC.

This clonotype was picked up a small number of times. The chain links TRBV20-1 to TRBJ1-1; D may be TRBD1 (6 bases). The CDR3 is 13 amino acids. CDR1 and CDR2 from the germline V gene are DFQATT and SNEGSKA (reference sequence). The CDR3 nucleotides are TGCAGCGTCCCAGGGGCGTCGAACACTGAAGCTTTCTTT. This codes for CSVPGASNTEAFF.

This clonotype was detected only a few times. The J gene is TRBJ2-5, the V gene TRBV5-1; unclear D gene. Trimming pared 7 bases from V and 4 bases from J, leaving 17 bases between. CDR1 is SGHRS, CDR2 YFSETQ, per germline. CDR3 length: 14 residues. The CDR3 DNA is TGCGCCAGCCATAGCATTCGACTCGGAGAGACCCAGTACTTC. Protein: CASHSIRLGETQYF.

This chain uses TRBV11-2 with TRBJ1-1; D is possibly TRBD1 (5 bases). Germline loops: CDR1 SGHAT, CDR2 FQNNGV. The CDR3 length is 14 residues. V dropped 4 bases and J dropped 4 bases, with 13 bases sitting between them. CDR3 in amino acids: CASSSTGGFTEAFF. The CDR3 DNA reads as TGTGCCAGCAGCTCGACGGGGGGGTTCACTGAAGCTTTCTTT.

This clonotype was found a few times. One end of the junction is discordant with germline, which a read error may explain. CDR3 DNA: TGCAGCGTCCCGGGACAGGGGCCCCTTATGCTCTTC. Translated: CSVPGQGPLMLF. The chain recombines TRBV29-1 with TRBJ1-2; 10 bases match TRBD1. This CDR3 contains 12 residues. Germline lookup yields CDR1 SQVTM and CDR2 ANQGSEA.

CDR3 in amino acids: CASSLARGPTEAFF. The CDR3 DNA follows: TGTGCCAGCAGTTTAGCCAGGGGGCCAACTGAAGCTTTCTTT. This chain connects TRBV12-3 or TRBV12-4 to TRBJ1-1, with 8 bases lining up with TRBD1. The CDR3 length is 14 residues. The V gene end was trimmed by 0 bases and the J gene end by 5 bases; junction bases not matched to a gene: 2.

The genes are TRBV5-1 and TRBJ1-3; D remains ambiguous. Trimming stripped 4 bases from V and 2 bases from J, with 16 bases between. In germline, CDR1 is SGHRS, CDR2 YFSETQ. This CDR3 has 16 amino acids. The DNA for the CDR3 is TGCGCCAGCAGCCTGGGTGAGGGTCGTACTGGAAACACCATATATTTT. Translating it yields CASSLGEGRTGNTIYF.

This chain uses TRBV12-3 or TRBV12-4 with TRBJ1-1, with no clear D. The V and J ends lost 3 bases and 2 bases respectively, with 19 bases between them. This CDR3 is built from 17 residues. This CDR3 is CASSLPRAAGGNTEAFF. CDR3 DNA: TGTGCCAGCAGTTTGCCAAGGGCGGCCGGCGGTAACACTGAAGCTTTCTTT.

The V gene is TRBV9, the J gene TRBJ2-5, with D perhaps matching TRBD2 (5 bases). The germline V gene encodes CDR1 SGDLS and CDR2 YYNGEE. V was trimmed by 0 bases and J by 5 bases, leaving 14 bases between them. The CDR3 contains 15 residues. Here the CDR3 DNA reads TGTGCCAGCAGCGTAGAGGGCATTGCGGGCGAGACCCAGTACTTC. Protein: CASSVEGIAGETQYF.

CDR3 sequence: CASSQVGGDRTGELFF. In DNA form, the CDR3 reads TGCGCCAGCAGCCAAGTTGGGGGTGACCGTACCGGGGAGCTGTTTTTT. This chain links TRBV4-1 with TRBJ2-2; D is perhaps TRBD1 or TRBD2 (5 bases each). Germline V gene sequence: CDR1 MGHRA, CDR2 YSYEKL. There are 16 residues in the CDR3. The V end was cut by 1 base, the J end by 5 bases, with 14 bases between.

The chain combines TRBV7-9 with TRBJ1-1; D remains unclear. The V end was cut by 5 bases, the J end by 1 base, with 11 bases between. The CDR3 runs to 14 residues. CDR1 is SEHNR, CDR2 FQNEAQ, per germline (reference sequence). The CDR3 DNA is TGTGCCAGCAGCGCGAGCTTGGGGAACACTGAAGCTTTCTTT. It translates to CASSASLGNTEAFF. Supplemented by reference TRBV7-9 and TRBJ1-1, the full variable domain reads DTGVSQNPRHKITKRGQNVTFRCDPISEHNRLYWYRQTLGQGPEFLTYFQNEAQLEKSRLLSDRFSAERPKGSFSTLEIQRTEQGDSAMYLCASSASLGNTEAFFGQGTRLTVV.

This rearrangement joins TRBV7-6 to TRBJ1-6; D is ambiguous. Germline loops: CDR1 SGHVS, CDR2 FNYEAQ. There are 14 residues in the CDR3. Deletions cut 2 bases from V and 7 bases from J, with 9 bases between. The CDR3 reads CASSLRDVNSPLHF. The CDR3 coding sequence is TGTGCCAGCAGCTTAAGAGACGTGAATTCACCCCTCCACTTT.